This is a list of T cell receptor beta chains from one sample in a study of T cell repertoires in cytomegalovirus infection. MiXCR, run by TCRdb on the reads, gives a single entry per CDR3 protein. The table records some 700,000 distinct CDR3 sequences, roughly 33% of them present only once. The antigens these receptors bind are not known. The sample in question was cultured PBMCs, obtained from culture after CMV antigen stimulation. The origin of the receptors is a human donor in good health (CMV status not recorded). Some clones in this sample may be carry-over from other donors' samples. Each CDR3 is given with its conserved first and last residue. D genes are given only for firm matches. The listing skips clone size in some rows; elsewhere it reads once, few, many or a size class.

DNA | CDR3 | size | V | D | J
TGTGCCAGCAGACTAGGGGGACAGGGGGCCTACAATGAGCAGTTCTTC | CASRLGGQGAYNEQFF | few | TRBV6-8 | TRBD1 | TRBJ2-1
TGTGCCAGCCCTGGGACGGCGGGCTCGGCGAGTGAGCAGTTCTTC | CASPGTAGSASEQFF | NA | TRBV6-1 | NA | TRBJ2-1
TGTGCCAGCGAGTTCCACAATGAGCAGTTCTTC | CASEFHNEQFF | few | TRBV12-3/TRBV12-4 | NA | TRBJ2-1
TGTGCCAGTTCCAACTGGGGGGCCTACAATGAGCAGTTCTTC | CASSNWGAYNEQFF | few | TRBV19 | NA | TRBJ2-1
TGTGCCAGCGGGGGATTTAATTCACCCCTCCACTTT | CASGGFNSPLHF | NA | TRBV27 | NA | TRBJ1-6
TGTGCCATCAGTGATCGGAGGAACCAGTACTTC | CAISDRRNQYF | few | TRBV10-3 | NA | TRBJ2-5
TGCGCCAGCAGCTTTCAGGGGATGGAGGGTACTGAAGCTTTCTTT | CASSFQGMEGTEAFF | few | TRBV5-1 | NA | TRBJ1-1
TGTGCCAGCAGCCGACCAGACCGAAACTCCCCCTCCTACGAGCAGTACTTC | CASSRPDRNSPSYEQYF | NA | TRBV5-5 | NA | TRBJ2-7
TGTGCCAGCAGTCTTCAAGTCGGGAGGGACTATGGCTACACCTTC | CASSLQVGRDYGYTF | few | TRBV12-3/TRBV12-4 | NA | TRBJ1-2
TGTGCCAGCAGCCAAGAACCGGGACAGGCTGAAAAACTGTTTTTT | CASSQEPGQAEKLFF | NA | TRBV4-2 | TRBD1 | TRBJ1-4
TGTGCCAGCAGTTACTCGTCACTCTCTAGCGGGGGATACACCGGGGAGCTGTTTTTT | CASSYSSLSSGGYTGELFF | NA | TRBV6-6 | TRBD2 | TRBJ2-2
TGTGCCAGCTCACCGAGACAGGGTGGTGAAAAACTGTTTTTT | CASSPRQGGEKLFF | NA | TRBV18 | TRBD1 | TRBJ1-4
TGTGCCAGCAGACATTCCAGAGGGCAGGGCACCACAGATACGCAGTATTTT | CASRHSRGQGTTDTQYF | many | TRBV7-2 | NA | TRBJ2-3
TGTGCCAGCAGCTTAGAAGGGTCAGATACGCAGTATTTT | CASSLEGSDTQYF | many | TRBV7-9 | NA | TRBJ2-3
TGTGCCAGCAGCTTAGCCCTTAGCGGGTGGCGGAAAGAGACCCAGTACTTC | CASSLALSGWRKETQYF | many | TRBV7-6 | TRBD2 | TRBJ2-5
TGTGCCAGTAGCCGGGACAGCGTGAGCAATCAGCCCCAGCATTTT | CASSRDSVSNQPQHF | NA | TRBV19 | TRBD1 | TRBJ1-5
TGTGCCAGCAGCTTCTCCCCCGGGGGGTACGAGCAGTACTTC | CASSFSPGGYEQYF | few | TRBV7-8 | TRBD2 | TRBJ2-7
TGTGCCAGCAGCTCAAGCATCGGGACAGATTATCAGCCCCAGCATTTT | CASSSSIGTDYQPQHF | NA | TRBV7-2 | TRBD1 | TRBJ1-5
TGTGCCAGCAGCGGACACAGGGCCGGCGAGACCCAGTACTTC | CASSGHRAGETQYF | NA | TRBV6-1 | NA | TRBJ2-5
TGCAGTGCCCCGGGGGGGGCCTACACTGAAGCTTTCTTT | CSAPGGAYTEAFF | few | TRBV20-1 | NA | TRBJ1-1
TGTGCCAGCGGGACTGGGCAGTTCTTC | CASGTGQFF | NA | TRBV6-1 | NA | TRBJ2-1
TGTGCCAGCAGCCCCGGACAGGGTCTCCAGCCCCAGCATTTT | CASSPGQGLQPQHF | many | TRBV7-9 | TRBD1 | TRBJ1-5
TGCGCCAGCAGCAAGCCCAGTGCGGGAGCAGAGACCCAGTACTTC | CASSKPSAGAETQYF | NA | TRBV5-1 | TRBD2 | TRBJ2-5